This entry lists 14 T cell receptor beta chains sequenced from one sample in a study of CD8 T cells in Susac syndrome. Random hexamers were used to reverse transcribe the RNA input (about 0.5 to 1 ug). TCRdb used MiXCR to reprocess the immunoSEQ multiplex PCR reads, holding one entry per CDR3 protein. The sample lists around 20,000 distinct CDR3 sequences; about 95% were seen once. Sequencing input: CD8+ T cells from PBMCs. Every receptor here comes from a human donor in good health.

V usage is TRBV29-1 and J usage is TRBJ2-1; D unresolved. The CDR3 is 12 amino acids. Germline V gene data show CDR1 as SQVTM and CDR2 as ANQGSEA. V lost 3 bases and J 4 bases, leaving 7 bases between the germline ends. CDR3 amino acids: CSVDGGYNEQFF. The CDR3 bases are TGCAGCGTTGATGGTGGATACAATGAGCAGTTCTTC.

This CDR3 reads CASSVGGWTGELFF. CDR3 in DNA: TGTGCCAGCAGCGTAGGGGGCTGGACCGGGGAGCTGTTTTTT. The gene calls are TRBV9 and TRBJ2-2; possibly TRBD1 for D (5 bases). The CDR3 extends over 14 amino acids. CDR1 and CDR2 from the germline V gene are SGDLS and YYNGEE. With 0 bases removed from V and 5 bases from J, the gap between germline ends came to 8 bases.

The V and J genes are TRBV27 and TRBJ2-5, with TRBD2 identical over 9 bases. The CDR3 length is 16 residues. The V gene's germline CDR1 is MNHEY and CDR2 SMNVEV (reference sequence). Trimming took 5 bases from V and 4 from J; bases not matched to a gene: 11. Here the CDR3 DNA reads TGTGCCAGCAGTACCCTAAGCGGGAGGTTAACAGAGACCCAGTACTTC. Amino acids: CASSTLSGRLTETQYF.

The rearrangement joins TRBV7-9 to TRBJ2-1; 10 positions match TRBD1. Unmatched junction bases numbered 10, after V lost 6 bases and J lost 8 bases. The CDR3 extends over 15 amino acids. Germline loops: CDR1 SEHNR, CDR2 FQNEAQ (reference sequence). The CDR3 DNA follows: TGTGCCAGCAGTTACCGACAGGGGGCAGTGGATGAGCAGTTCTTC. It specifies CASSYRQGAVDEQFF.

V usage is TRBV3-1 and J usage is TRBJ1-2; no reliable D call. Germline V CDR1 and CDR2: LGHDT, YNNKEL (reference sequence). With 0 bases removed from V and 4 bases from J, the gap between germline ends came to 9 bases. There are 14 residues in the CDR3. Written as DNA, the CDR3 is TGTGCCAGCAGCCAAGAGGACGGAGCCTATGGCTACACCTTC. This gives the protein CASSQEDGAYGYTF.

This chain links TRBV7-2 with TRBJ2-2, with D possibly being TRBD2 (6 bases). V lost 4 bases, J lost 1 base, and 16 bases lay in between. CDR3 length equals 17 residues. CDR1 is SGHTA, CDR2 FQGNSA, per germline. DNA for the CDR3: TGTGCCAGCAGCTCTAGAAAGTGGAGGGTGAACACCGGGGAGCTGTTTTTT. Amino acids: CASSSRKWRVNTGELFF. Filled out from reference TRBV7-2 and TRBJ2-2, the complete variable domain reads GAGVSQSPSNKVTEKGKDVELRCDPISGHTALYWYRQSLGQGLEFLIYFQGNSAPDKSGLPSDRFSAERTGGSVSTLTIQRTQQEDSAVYLCASSSRKWRVNTGELFFGEGSRLTVL.

The genes are TRBV2 and TRBJ2-3; D unresolved. The CDR3 runs 13 residues. The germline V and J ends were trimmed by 7 bases and 2 bases, with 10 bases remaining between them. Germline V CDR1 and CDR2: SNHLY, FYNNEI. CDR3 coding DNA: TGTGCCAGCATACCGGGCAACACAGATACGCAGTATTTT. Translated: CASIPGNTDTQYF.

The chain links TRBV27 to TRBJ2-7; D gene uncertain. Between the trimmed V and J ends, which lost 3 bases and 4 bases, there was a span of 10 bases. The CDR3 spans 13 residues. In germline, CDR1 is MNHEY, CDR2 SMNVEV (reference sequence). CDR3 loop: CASSFGGYYEQYF. As DNA, the CDR3 is TGTGCCAGCAGTTTTGGCGGATATTACGAGCAGTACTTC.

This clonotype occurred once. The V and J genes are TRBV7-9 and TRBJ2-7; 8 bases match TRBD1. This CDR3 spans 13 amino acids. Germline V CDR1 and CDR2: SEHNR, FQNEAQ (reference sequence). V lost 7 bases and J lost 5; bases outside the gene matches: 7. This CDR3 reads CASTPDRADEQYV. In DNA form, the CDR3 reads TGTGCCAGCACCCCGGACAGGGCTGACGAGCAGTACGTC.

The rearrangement links TRBV7-9 to TRBJ2-7, with D unresolved. V was shortened by 3 bases and J by 0 bases, with 9 bases between the two germline ends. The CDR3 extends over 14 amino acids. Germline V lookup: CDR1 SEHNR, CDR2 FQNEAQ (reference sequence). The DNA for the CDR3 is TGTGCCAGCAGCTTGGCTCTGAGCTCCTACGAGCAGTACTTC. Protein: CASSLALSSYEQYF.

The CDR3 reads CASSPWDSYEQYV. The CDR3 nucleotides are TGTGCCAGCTCACCATGGGACAGCTACGAGCAGTACGTC. The chain employs TRBV18 and TRBJ2-7, with TRBD1 matching 7 bases. J lost 3 bases, V lost 2 bases, and 1 base had no gene match. The CDR3 sequence is 13 residues long. Germline CDR1 KGHSH, CDR2 LQKENI.

The chain combines TRBV7-6 with TRBJ1-4; TRBD1 might be the D (6 bases). The V and J ends lost 5 bases and 8 bases respectively, with 15 bases between them. CDR1 is SGHVS, CDR2 FNYEAQ, per germline. This CDR3 spans 14 amino acids. CDR3 sequence: CASSPTQGGEKLFF. The CDR3 DNA reads as TGTGCCAGCAGCCCCACACAGGGTGGAGAAAAACTGTTTTTT.

The rearrangement links TRBV4-2 to TRBJ2-1, with D unclear. The CDR3 loop spans 13 amino acids. The germline CDR1 and CDR2 sequences are LGHNA and YNFKEQ. The V end was cut by 4 bases, the J end by 8 bases, with 12 bases between. DNA of the CDR3: TGTGCCAGCAGCCTCCAGGCTTCGGATGAGCAGTTCTTC. Residues: CASSLQASDEQFF.

Here the CDR3 DNA reads TGTGCCTGGAGTGCTCAGGACTATTCACCCCTCCACTTT. Amino acid sequence: CAWSAQDYSPLHF. This chain connects TRBV30 to TRBJ1-6, with D unresolved. CDR1 and CDR2 from the germline V gene are GTSNPN and SVGIG (reference sequence). This CDR3 has 13 residues. V lost 1 base, J lost 8 bases, and 9 bases lay in between.